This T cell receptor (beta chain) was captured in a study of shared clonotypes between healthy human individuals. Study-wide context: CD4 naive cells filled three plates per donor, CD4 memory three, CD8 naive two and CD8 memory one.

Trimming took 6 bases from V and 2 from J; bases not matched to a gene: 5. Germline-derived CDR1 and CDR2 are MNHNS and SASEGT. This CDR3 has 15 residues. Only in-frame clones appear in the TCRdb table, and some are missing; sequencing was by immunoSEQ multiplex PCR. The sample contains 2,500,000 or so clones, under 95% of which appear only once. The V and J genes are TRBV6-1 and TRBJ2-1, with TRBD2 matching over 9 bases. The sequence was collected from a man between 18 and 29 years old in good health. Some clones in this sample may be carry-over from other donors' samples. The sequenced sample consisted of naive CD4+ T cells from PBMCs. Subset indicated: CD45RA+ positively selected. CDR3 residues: CASRGSGSPYNEQFF. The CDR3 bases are TGTGCCAGCAGGGGTAGCGGGAGTCCCTACAATGAGCAGTTCTTC.